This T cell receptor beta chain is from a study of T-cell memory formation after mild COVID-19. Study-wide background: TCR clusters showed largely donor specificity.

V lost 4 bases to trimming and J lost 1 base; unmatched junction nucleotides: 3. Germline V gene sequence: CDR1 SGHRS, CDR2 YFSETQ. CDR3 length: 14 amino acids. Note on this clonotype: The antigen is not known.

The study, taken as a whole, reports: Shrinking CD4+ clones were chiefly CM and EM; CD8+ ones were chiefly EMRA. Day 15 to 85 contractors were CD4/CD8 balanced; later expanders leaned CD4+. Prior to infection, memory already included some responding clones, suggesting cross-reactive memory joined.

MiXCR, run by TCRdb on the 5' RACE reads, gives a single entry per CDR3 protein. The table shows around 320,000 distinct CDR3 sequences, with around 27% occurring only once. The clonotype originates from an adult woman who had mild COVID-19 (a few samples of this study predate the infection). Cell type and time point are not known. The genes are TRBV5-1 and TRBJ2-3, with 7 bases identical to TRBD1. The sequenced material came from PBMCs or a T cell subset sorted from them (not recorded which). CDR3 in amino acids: CASSTGQRTDTQYF. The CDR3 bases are TGCGCCAGCAGCACGGGACAGCGCACAGATACGCAGTATTTT.